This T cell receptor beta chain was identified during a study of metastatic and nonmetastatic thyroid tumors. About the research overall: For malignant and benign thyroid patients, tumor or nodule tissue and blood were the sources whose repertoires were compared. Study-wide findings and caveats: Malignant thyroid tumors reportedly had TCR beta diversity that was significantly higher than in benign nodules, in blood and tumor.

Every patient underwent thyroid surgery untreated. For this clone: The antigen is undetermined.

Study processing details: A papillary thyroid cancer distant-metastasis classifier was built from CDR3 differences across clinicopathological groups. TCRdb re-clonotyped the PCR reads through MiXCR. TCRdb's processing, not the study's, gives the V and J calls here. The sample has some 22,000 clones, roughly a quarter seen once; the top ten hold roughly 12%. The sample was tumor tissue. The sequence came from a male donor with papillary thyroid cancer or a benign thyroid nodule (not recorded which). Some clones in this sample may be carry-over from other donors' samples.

The CDR3 loop reads CASIPGGGAGVYEQYF. The CDR3, as DNA: TGCGCCAGCATCCCGGGGGGAGGAGCGGGAGTCTACGAGCAGTACTTC. The chain recombines TRBV5-1 with TRBJ2-7, with 8 bases aligning to TRBD2. CDR3 length equals 16 residues. Germline-derived CDR1 and CDR2 are SGHRS and YFSETQ. V lost 6 bases and J lost 3; bases outside the gene matches: 14.